The 30 T cell receptor beta chains reported below all come from one sample, sequenced in a study of post-analysis software for immune sequencing data. Each TCR beta cDNA library carried unique molecular identifiers. TCRdb itself ran the PCR reads through MiXCR, one entry per CDR3 protein. This repertoire shows 820,000 or so distinct CDR3 sequences, around 50% found once; its top ten account for about 4.5%. No antigens are known for them. Findings and limits, study-wide: The five TRBV segments detected at higher frequency in patients than in controls included TRBV5-6, TRBV5-1 and TRBV20-1.

Sequenced: blood. The receptor source for this set is a girl between 10 and 17 years old with multiple sclerosis.

The chain couples TRBV13 to TRBJ1-1, with D possibly TRBD1 on 6 matching bases. The V gene's germline CDR1 is PRHDT and CDR2 FYEKMQ (reference sequence). The CDR3 sequence is 14 residues long. V lost 5 bases to trimming and J lost 2 bases, with 12 bases between them. CDR3 in amino acids: CASSRGQINTEAFF. In DNA form, the CDR3 reads TGTGCCAGCAGCCGGGGGCAGATAAACACTGAAGCTTTCTTT.

The chain couples TRBV2 to TRBJ2-5, with 8 nucleotides matching TRBD2. This CDR3 region has 16 residues. Unmatched junction bases numbered 8, after V lost 0 bases and J lost 5 bases. In germline, CDR1 is SNHLY, CDR2 FYNNEI. The CDR3 sequence is CASSEARNSGKETQYF. The CDR3 DNA reads TGTGCCAGCAGTGAAGCGCGTAATAGCGGGAAGGAGACCCAGTACTTC. The full variable domain, its missing parts supplied by reference TRBV2 and TRBJ2-5, is EPEVTQTPSHQVTQMGQEVILRCVPISNHLYFYWYRQILGQKVEFLVSFYNNEISEKSEIFDDQFSVERPDGSNFTLKIRSTKLEDSAMYFCASSEARNSGKETQYFGPGTRLLVL.

The chain employs TRBV12-3 or TRBV12-4 and TRBJ2-5, with 8 bases that match TRBD2. V trimming: 5 bases; J trimming: 4 bases; junction bases outside the gene matches: 6. The CDR3 totals 14 residues. The CDR3 sequence: CASSPSGGGETQYF. DNA for the CDR3: TGTGCCAGCAGTCCAAGCGGGGGAGGAGAGACCCAGTACTTC.

This sequence joins TRBV20-1 and TRBJ2-1; tentatively, D is TRBD1 (6 bases). Trimming removed 4 bases from V and 4 bases from J, with 8 bases in between. The CDR3 totals 12 residues. Germline V gene lookup returns CDR1 DFQATT and CDR2 SNEGSKA (reference sequence). CDR3 in amino acids: CSATTGYNEQFF. CDR3 coding DNA: TGCAGTGCTACCACAGGGTACAATGAGCAGTTCTTC.

The J gene is TRBJ2-4, the V gene TRBV3-1; perhaps TRBD2 as D (5 bases). This CDR3 has 11 residues. V lost 5 bases and J 8 bases, leaving 7 bases between the germline ends. The germline CDR1 and CDR2 sequences are LGHDT and YNNKEL (reference sequence). The CDR3 nucleotides are TGTGCCAGCAGCAACGGGGACATTCAGTACTTC. Protein sequence: CASSNGDIQYF.

As DNA, the CDR3 is TGTGCCAGCAGCTTCCTAGCGGGAGGGTCCGATGAGCAGTTCTTC. This sequence encodes CASSFLAGGSDEQFF. The chain is built from TRBV7-9 and TRBJ2-1; 12 nucleotides line up with TRBD2. This CDR3 is 15 amino acids long. After removal of 3 bases from V and 8 bases from J, the junction contained 5 bases not matched to a gene. Germline V gene sequence: CDR1 SEHNR, CDR2 FQNEAQ (reference sequence).

This sequence joins TRBV15 and TRBJ2-5; D might be TRBD2 (6 bases). CDR1 and CDR2 from the germline V gene are LNHNV and YYDKDF (reference sequence). V was shortened by 3 bases and J by 4 bases, with 15 bases between the two germline ends. This CDR3 comprises 15 residues. CDR3 bases: TGTGCCACCAGCAGTGCCGGACTGGGAGGAGAGACCCAGTACTTC. Protein sequence: CATSSAGLGGETQYF. The full variable domain, its missing parts supplied by reference TRBV15 and TRBJ2-5, is DAMVIQNPRYQVTQFGKPVTLSCSQTLNHNVMYWYQQKSSQAPKLLFHYYDKDFNNEADTPDNFQSRRPNTSFCFLDIRSPGLGDTAMYLCATSSAGLGGETQYFGPGTRLLVL.

This clonotype has a handful of counts. The J gene is TRBJ2-5, the V gene TRBV20-1, with D possibly TRBD1 on 5 matching bases. Germline assignment: CDR1 DFQATT and CDR2 SNEGSKA (reference sequence). This CDR3 comprises 13 residues. Trimming shortened V by 1 base and J by 1 base, and 7 bases separated the two germline ends. CDR3 region: CSARGQFQETQYF. CDR3 sequence (DNA): TGCAGTGCTAGAGGACAGTTCCAAGAGACCCAGTACTTC.

This clonotype was observed at least ten times. The V gene is TRBV5-1, the J gene TRBJ2-6, with D uncertain. CDR1 and CDR2 (germline): SGHRS, YFSETQ. The V end was cut by 4 bases, the J end by 0 bases, with 8 bases between. The CDR3 length is 15 residues. This chain's CDR3 is CASSGYSSGANVLTF. The CDR3 DNA sequence: TGCGCCAGCAGCGGGTATAGCTCTGGGGCCAACGTCCTGACTTTC.

The rearrangement joins TRBV25-1 to TRBJ1-2; D is perhaps TRBD1 (5 bases). Per the germline V gene, CDR1 is MGHDK and CDR2 is SYGVNS. The V end was cut by 4 bases, the J end by 2 bases, with 11 bases between. The CDR3 contains 14 residues. The chain's CDR3 is CASSGLWGNYGYTF. In DNA form, the CDR3 reads TGTGCCAGCAGTGGCCTTTGGGGGAACTATGGCTACACCTTC.

The chain has TRBV20-1 and TRBJ1-5, with 8 bases aligning to TRBD1. V trimming: 3 bases; J trimming: 2 bases; junction bases outside the gene matches: 6. This CDR3 comprises 15 residues. Germline V gene lookup returns CDR1 DFQATT and CDR2 SNEGSKA (reference sequence). CDR3 protein: CSASPMTGGNQPQHF. The CDR3 region has the DNA TGCAGTGCTAGCCCGATGACAGGGGGCAATCAGCCCCAGCATTTT.

The chain uses TRBV25-1 and TRBJ1-1; D call uncertain. The CDR3 consists of 14 residues. Trimming removed 0 bases at V and 5 bases at J, with 10 bases between. CDR1 is MGHDK, CDR2 SYGVNS, per germline. As DNA, the CDR3 is TGTGCCAGCAGTGAATATAACAAAGGGACTGAAGCTTTCTTT. Its protein product is CASSEYNKGTEAFF.

The rearrangement uses TRBV5-1 and TRBJ2-1; 8 positions agree with TRBD1. This CDR3 contains 15 residues. V gave up 5 bases and J gave up 6 bases; unmatched junction bases: 10. CDR1 is SGHRS, CDR2 YFSETQ, per germline. The CDR3 spells CASSSGQGVGNEQFF. The CDR3 DNA reads as TGCGCCAGCAGTTCTGGACAGGGAGTAGGCAATGAGCAGTTCTTC.

This sequence joins TRBV10-3 and TRBJ1-5; D unclear. The CDR3 covers 13 residues. Germline loops: CDR1 ENHRY, CDR2 SYGVKD. V shed 0 bases and J shed 5 bases, with 5 bases lying between them. The CDR3 nucleotides read TGTGCCATCAGTGAGTCAGGTTATCAGCCCCAGCATTTT. This codes for CAISESGYQPQHF.

The chain couples TRBV7-8 to TRBJ2-1; TRBD2 matches at 7 bases. Germline assignment: CDR1 SGHVS and CDR2 FQNEAQ. The CDR3 sequence is 17 residues long. With 5 bases clipped from V and 1 base from J, the junction kept 11 bases outside the gene matches. The CDR3 bases are TGTGCCAGCAGCATGGTGGGCGGGAGTACGTCCTACAATGAGCAGTTCTTC. Translated: CASSMVGGSTSYNEQFF.

The chain carries TRBV15 and TRBJ2-7; D unresolved. Germline V gene data show CDR1 as LNHNV and CDR2 as YYDKDF (reference sequence). This CDR3 spans 16 amino acids. Trimming cost V 0 bases and J 0 bases, with 12 bases left between them. This chain's CDR3 is CATSREGRESSYEQYF. DNA for the CDR3: TGTGCCACCAGCAGAGAGGGAAGGGAAAGCTCCTACGAGCAGTACTTC.

This clonotype appeared a few times. The rearrangement uses TRBV7-2 and TRBJ1-5; D may be TRBD1 (5 bases). With 5 bases removed from V and 3 bases from J, the gap between germline ends came to 11 bases. The CDR3 has 14 amino acids. Germline CDR1 SGHTA, CDR2 FQGNSA. CDR3 nucleotides: TGTGCCAGCAGCCGGGACCGCATCAATCAGCCCCAGCATTTT. The encoded protein is CASSRDRINQPQHF.

The sample holds a few counts of this clonotype. The gene calls are TRBV2 and TRBJ2-7, with D maybe TRBD2 (5 bases). Trimming stripped 8 bases from V and 5 bases from J, with 16 bases between. This CDR3 comprises 13 residues. Germline CDR1 reads SNHLY; CDR2 reads FYNNEI. The CDR3 region is CASRGATPNEQYF. The CDR3 DNA reads as TGTGCCAGCCGGGGTGCCACCCCCAACGAGCAGTACTTC.

This chain uses TRBV29-1 with TRBJ2-4; 7 bases align to TRBD1. The J call may not be correct, given that the DNA end is closer to TRBJ2-7. CDR1 is SQVTM, CDR2 ANQGSEA, per germline. CDR3 length: 14 residues. DNA for the CDR3: TGCAGCGTAGTACCGACAGGGATCCCCGACGAGCAGTACTTC. This encodes CSVVPTGIPDEQYF.

This clonotype turned up a few times. The chain carries TRBV29-1 and TRBJ1-4; D is uncertain. CDR1 and CDR2 (germline): SQVTM, ANQGSEA. V lost 1 base and J lost 8, with 14 bases in between. This CDR3 has 14 residues. The CDR3 sequence: CSVEGTGLGEKLFF. For the CDR3, the DNA is TGCAGCGTTGAAGGAACCGGGTTGGGGGAAAAACTGTTTTTT.

The CDR3 loop reads CASLQGRINQPQHF. CDR3 nucleotide sequence: TGTGCCAGCCTCCAGGGGCGGATTAATCAGCCCCAGCATTTT. This chain connects TRBV12-3 or TRBV12-4 to TRBJ1-5; D is perhaps TRBD1 (6 bases). Trimming removed 8 bases at V and 4 bases at J, with 15 bases between. The CDR3 is made up of 14 amino acids.

The rearrangement joins TRBV19 to TRBJ2-1; 8 positions match TRBD2. The CDR3 totals 16 residues. V was pared by 1 base and J by 5 bases, with 7 bases of the junction left unmatched. CDR1 is LNHDA, CDR2 SQIVND, per germline (reference sequence). In DNA, the CDR3 is TGTGCCAGTAGTATAGTAACAGCGGGGGAGGACAATGAGCAGTTCTTC. It encodes CASSIVTAGEDNEQFF.

The chain employs TRBV12-3 or TRBV12-4 and TRBJ2-3, with 8 nucleotides matching TRBD2. The CDR3 has 16 residues. Trimming at V came to 7 bases and at J to 0 bases, leaving 9 bases not matched to a gene. The CDR3 loop reads CASTPKQRESTDTQYF. The CDR3 region has the DNA TGTGCCAGCACCCCAAAGCAGCGGGAGAGCACAGATACGCAGTATTTT.

The sample holds a few counts of this clonotype. The V gene is TRBV5-1, the J gene TRBJ2-1; no firm D call. The length of the CDR3 is 8 residues. Germline V gene data show CDR1 as SGHRS and CDR2 as YFSETQ. Trimming pared 7 bases from V and 12 bases from J, leaving 5 bases between. The CDR3 bases are TGCGCCAGCGACGGGCAGTTCTTC. Protein product: CASDGQFF. Based on the CDR3 plus reference TRBV5-1 and TRBJ2-1, the full variable domain is KAGVTQTPRYLIKTRGQQVTLSCSPISGHRSVSWYQQTPGQGLQFLFEYFSETQRNKGNFPGRFSGRQFSNSRSEMNVSTLELGDSALYLCASDGQFFGPGTRLTVL.

This sequence joins TRBV6-5 and TRBJ1-1; D ambiguous. Germline V gives CDR1 MNHEY, CDR2 SVGAGI. V gave up 6 bases and J gave up 4 bases, with 15 bases separating them. CDR3 length equals 14 residues. For the CDR3, the DNA is TGTGCCAGCAGCCCCGTTGGGGTAGGCACTGAAGCTTTCTTT. It translates to CASSPVGVGTEAFF.

The CDR3 nucleotides read TGCAGCGTTGTACCAAGGATTAACTATGGCTACACCTTC. Its translation: CSVVPRINYGYTF. The chain is built from TRBV29-1 and TRBJ1-2; D is unresolved. Trimming shortened V by 4 bases and J by 1 base, and 10 bases separated the two germline ends. Germline loops: CDR1 SQVTM, CDR2 ANQGSEA. CDR3 length equals 13 residues.

This sequence joins TRBV5-1 and TRBJ2-2; D is undetermined. Germline CDR1 SGHRS, CDR2 YFSETQ. This CDR3 contains 14 residues. The V end lost 1 base, the J end lost 5 bases, and 9 bases lay between the germline ends. CDR3 sequence reads: CASSLLRETGELFF. CDR3 bases: TGCGCCAGCAGCTTGCTCAGAGAAACCGGGGAGCTGTTTTTT.

The chain recombines TRBV7-2 with TRBJ2-7; D perhaps matches TRBD2 (5 bases). The ends were cut back, 3 bases at V and 2 bases at J, with 11 bases in the middle. The CDR3 has 14 residues. Germline CDR1 reads SGHTA; CDR2 reads FQGNSA. CDR3 nucleotide sequence: TGTGCCAGCAGCTTTCCCGGGGTCACCTACGAGCAGTACTTC. Amino acids: CASSFPGVTYEQYF. Variable domain in full (rest from reference TRBV7-2 and TRBJ2-7): GAGVSQSPSNKVTEKGKDVELRCDPISGHTALYWYRQSLGQGLEFLIYFQGNSAPDKSGLPSDRFSAERTGGSVSTLTIQRTQQEDSAVYLCASSFPGVTYEQYFGPGTRLTVT.

CDR3 in DNA: TGCGCCAGCAGCTTGGGACGGGCCGCCTACGAGCAGTACTTC. It specifies CASSLGRAAYEQYF. The rearrangement uses TRBV5-1 and TRBJ2-7; D not certain. Deletions cut 0 bases from V and 2 bases from J, with 9 bases between. This CDR3 contains 14 residues. The germline V gene encodes CDR1 SGHRS and CDR2 YFSETQ.

This clonotype was recorded at least ten times. The J gene is TRBJ2-5, the V gene TRBV20-1; 7 bases map to TRBD2. This CDR3 has 13 amino acids. J gave up 3 bases and V 1 base, and 2 bases lay outside the gene matches. CDR1 and CDR2 (germline): DFQATT, SNEGSKA (reference sequence). The CDR3 DNA reads as TGCAGTGCTAGAGGGCTAGCGGAAGAGACCCAGTACTTC. Amino acid sequence: CSARGLAEETQYF.